This TCR beta chain was recovered during a study of shared clonotypes between healthy human individuals. In regard to this clone: Its antigen is unknown.

The protocol was immunoSEQ multiplex PCR, while the TCRdb copy is restricted to in-frame clones and leaves out a portion. Of 2,500,000 or so clones in the sample, approximately 94% were seen once. The CDR3 loop spans 15 amino acids. The J segment lost 0 bases and the V segment lost 6 bases, leaving 3 bases of the junction unmatched. Germline V gives CDR1 KGHSH, CDR2 LQKENI. Study results and caveats: The sharing of about 5% of naive CD4 clonotypes was seen across a few donors. The study drew on few donors, limiting represented genetic and exposure-history diversity.

Sequenced input: naive CD4+ T cells from PBMCs. Subset given: CD45RA+ positively selected. The chain uses TRBV18 and TRBJ1-1; the match to TRBD1 covers 11 bases. The receptor comes from a man aged 18 to 29 in good health. Some clones in this sample may be carry-over from other donors' samples. Here the CDR3 reads CASSRDRGVNTEAFF. Written as DNA, the CDR3 is TGTGCCAGCTCGCGGGACAGGGGGGTGAACACTGAAGCTTTCTTT.